The T cell receptor beta chain under discussion was sequenced for a study of blood T cell repertoires in COVID-19. The overall study: Some COVID-19 samples were acute and others convalescent; all came from the United States, Italy and Spain.

In assigning cohorts, the study relied on participant-reported clinical history. Per the authors' pipeline: Reference gene primer amplification yielded estimated nucleated cell counts. This table comes from immunoSEQ multiplex PCR, and its TCRdb copy is limited to in-frame clones, with some not included. V and J calls and clone size are given by that table; D and trimming were obtained from the DNA. The repertoire holds 350,000 to 400,000 clones, 85% to 90% seen once, with about 0.89% in the top ten. Looked up from germline, CDR1 is SQVTM and CDR2 is ANQGSEA. Deletions cut 3 bases from V and 3 bases from J, with 18 bases between. The CDR3 consists of 15 residues.

Sample: PBMCs or T cells enriched from blood (not recorded which). This chain connects TRBV29-1 to TRBJ2-7; possible D gene TRBD1, 6 bases. The source is a woman in her 30s with acute COVID-19. CDR3 sequence: CSVDLGAGGRYEQYF. The CDR3 DNA sequence: TGCAGCGTTGATTTGGGGGCTGGGGGCCGCTACGAGCAGTACTTC.